The sequence of this T cell receptor (beta chain) was determined in a study of cytomegalovirus exposure and HLA in healthy donors. Broader study findings: Several V segments, TRBV6-2 and TRBV6-3 among them, could not be told apart and were dropped. TCR beta V- and J-gene trimming, according to a later analysis, was linked to a missense DCLRE1C variant. Highest at DRB1 and lowest at HLA-C, TCR association rates differed among HLA loci in a later analysis.

V was cut by 4 bases and J by 0 bases, with 15 bases left in between. Germline-derived CDR1 and CDR2 are SGHRS and YFSETQ. CDR3 length equals 16 residues. Use of 60 Vbeta and 13 Jbeta primers characterized the PCR. The assay was immunoSEQ multiplex PCR, and TCRdb's table has in-frame clones only and misses some. This sample carries some 100,000 clones, about 80% of them seen once, and the ten largest clones take around 2%. On this clone: The antigen remains undetermined.

The study did not record CMV serostatus for this donor. The genes are TRBV5-1 and TRBJ2-3; D unresolved. Sequenced sample: PBMCs. This TCR came from a human donor in good health. CDR3 residues: CASSPRIPTSTDTQYF. CDR3 nucleotide sequence: TGCGCCAGCAGCCCCAGGATACCCACTAGCACAGATACGCAGTATTTT.